Listed here are 29 T cell receptor beta chains from one sample, sequenced in a study of blood T cell repertoires in COVID-19. Assay used: immunoSEQ multiplex PCR; TCRdb lists only in-frame clones, some missing. Among approximately 100,000 clones, roughly 80% were seen once, and the ten largest hold around a tenth. Sequenced: peripheral blood. The receptor set was obtained from an elderly woman with acute or convalescent COVID-19.

This rearrangement joins TRBV19 to TRBJ2-1; 9 bases align to TRBD2. From germline, CDR1 is LNHDA and CDR2 SQIVND (reference sequence). The ends lost 4 bases at V and 7 bases at J; junction bases unmatched: 8. The CDR3 length is 15 residues. CDR3 sequence reads: CASSTGAGGRNEQFF. The CDR3, as DNA: TGTGCCAGTAGTACTGGGGCGGGGGGGCGTAATGAGCAGTTCTTC. Combining the CDR3 with reference TRBV19 and TRBJ2-1 gives the whole variable domain DGGITQSPKYLFRKEGQNVTLSCEQNLNHDAMYWYRQDPGQGLRLIYYSQIVNDFQKGDIAEGYSVSREKKESFPLTVTSAQKNPTAFYLCASSTGAGGRNEQFFGPGTRLTVL.

The chain recombines TRBV12-3 or TRBV12-4 with TRBJ1-1; the D gene is possibly TRBD1 (5 bases). V lost 6 bases and J lost 1, with 9 bases in between. The CDR3 contains 13 residues. CDR3 bases: TGTGCCAGCAGAGCAGGGCGGAACACTGAAGCTTTCTTT. Encoded protein: CASRAGRNTEAFF.

The V call is TRBV28, the J call TRBJ1-2; TRBD1 is a possible D gene (5 bases). This CDR3 is built from 15 residues. Trimming left V 2 bases short and J 1 base short, with 11 bases between. Germline V gene data show CDR1 as MDHEN and CDR2 as SYDVKM. The CDR3 spells CASSLGGTVNYGYTF. CDR3 nucleotide sequence: TGTGCCAGCAGTTTAGGCGGGACGGTTAACTATGGCTACACCTTC.

The chain employs TRBV29-1 and TRBJ1-1; D may be TRBD1 (6 bases). Germline CDR1 reads SQVTM; CDR2 reads ANQGSEA. The CDR3 spans 13 residues. V gave up 6 bases and J gave up 1 base, with 12 bases separating them. The CDR3 bases are TGCAGCGTGGGTGGACAGCCGAACACTGAAGCTTTCTTT. As protein: CSVGGQPNTEAFF.

This chain links TRBV6-5 with TRBJ1-2; D possibly corresponds to TRBD1 (6 bases). The CDR3 sequence is 11 residues long. The ends were cut back, 5 bases at V and 7 bases at J, with 8 bases in the middle. Germline V gives CDR1 MNHEY, CDR2 SVGAGI. Written as DNA, the CDR3 is TGTGCCAGCAGTAACAGGGTTGGCTACACCTTC. Translation: CASSNRVGYTF.

This clone was recorded once. The chain combines TRBV19 with TRBJ1-4; the match to TRBD1 covers 10 bases. Trimming at V came to 4 bases and at J to 5 bases, leaving 4 bases not matched to a gene. The CDR3 extends over 15 amino acids. In germline, CDR1 is LNHDA, CDR2 SQIVND (reference sequence). The CDR3 DNA reads as TGTGCCAGTAGTACCCGACAGGGGGCGAATGAAAAACTGTTTTTT. It translates to CASSTRQGANEKLFF.

The chain recombines TRBV2 with TRBJ2-3, with D perhaps TRBD2 (7 bases). Germline V gene sequence: CDR1 SNHLY, CDR2 FYNNEI. V lost 0 bases, J lost 3 bases, and 10 bases lay in between. The CDR3 extends over 15 amino acids. The CDR3 DNA reads as TGTGCCAGCAGTGAAGCGGGGGGGCGGACAGATACGCAGTATTTT. Residues: CASSEAGGRTDTQYF.

The gene calls are TRBV6-5 and TRBJ1-3; 7 bases line up with TRBD1. Germline CDR1 MNHEY, CDR2 SVGAGI. V was clipped by 6 bases and J by 0 bases; unmatched bases: 2. The CDR3 runs to 14 residues. Here the CDR3 DNA reads TGTGCCAGCAGATCAGGGGGCTCTGGAAACACCATATATTTT. Translating gives CASRSGGSGNTIYF.

The J gene is TRBJ2-3, the V gene TRBV4-2, with 8 bases fitting TRBD1. CDR1 is LGHNA, CDR2 YNFKEQ, per germline. The CDR3 totals 14 residues. The trim removed 4 bases at V and 5 bases at J, leaving 5 bases unmatched. The CDR3: CASSPGQGRDTQYF. The CDR3 bases are TGTGCCAGCAGCCCCGGACAGGGTAGAGATACGCAGTATTTT.

This chain links TRBV6-5 with TRBJ1-4; unclear D gene. Germline CDR1 and CDR2: MNHEY and SVGAGI. V gave up 4 bases and J gave up 5 bases, with 8 bases separating them. The CDR3 totals 13 residues. As DNA, the CDR3 is TGTGCCAGCAGTTGGAGCACAAATGAAAAACTGTTTTTT. This encodes CASSWSTNEKLFF.

This sequence joins TRBV4-3 and TRBJ1-2, with 7 bases lining up with TRBD1. Germline assignment: CDR1 LGHNA and CDR2 YSLEER. The CDR3 runs to 14 residues. Losses at the gene ends were 0 bases for V and 7 bases for J; bases not matched to a gene: 5. Written as DNA, the CDR3 is TGCGCCAGCAGCCAAGACCTCAACAGGGGTGGCTACACCTTC. This codes for CASSQDLNRGGYTF.

This chain uses TRBV5-1 with TRBJ1-4; the D is unclear. V lost 4 bases, J lost 8 bases, and 15 bases lay in between. This CDR3 has 14 amino acids. The germline V gene encodes CDR1 SGHRS and CDR2 YFSETQ. This CDR3 reads CASSPGNPREKLFF. The CDR3 DNA reads as TGCGCCAGCAGCCCGGGGAATCCTAGAGAAAAACTGTTTTTT.

This rearrangement joins TRBV4-2 to TRBJ2-3; 8 nucleotides agree with TRBD2. The CDR3 is made up of 17 amino acids. After removal of 0 bases from V and 2 bases from J, the junction contained 7 bases not matched to a gene. Germline V lookup: CDR1 LGHNA, CDR2 YNFKEQ. The CDR3 DNA reads TGTGCCAGCAGCCAAGATTTCAGCGGGGGATCCACAGATACGCAGTATTTT. Translation gives CASSQDFSGGSTDTQYF.

The rearrangement links TRBV11-2 to TRBJ2-4, with 7 bases lining up with TRBD1. CDR3 size: 13 residues. Germline V gene sequence: CDR1 SGHAT, CDR2 FQNNGV. V shed 8 bases, J shed 8 bases, and the junction held 9 bases outside the gene matches. The CDR3 nucleotides read TGTGCCAGCGCTAAGGGGGCGCATGACATTCAGTACTTC. Residues: CASAKGAHDIQYF.

The rearrangement links TRBV5-5 to TRBJ2-1; D unclear. Trimming stripped 0 bases from V and 10 bases from J, with 8 bases between. CDR3 size: 12 residues. Germline assignment: CDR1 SGHKS and CDR2 YYEKEE (reference sequence). The CDR3: CASSLGAAEQFF. CDR3 bases: TGTGCCAGCAGCTTGGGCGCGGCAGAGCAGTTCTTC. The whole variable domain, remainder taken from reference TRBV5-5 and TRBJ2-1, is DAGVTQSPTHLIKTRGQQVTLRCSPISGHKSVSWYQQVLGQGPQFIFQYYEKEERGRGNFPDRFSARQFPNYSSELNVNALLLGDSALYLCASSLGAAEQFFGPGTRLTVL.

This chain connects TRBV19 to TRBJ1-4; 9 nucleotides match TRBD1. Trimming took 7 bases from V and 8 from J; bases not matched to a gene: 14. Germline CDR1 reads LNHDA; CDR2 reads SQIVND (reference sequence). The CDR3 covers 16 residues. The CDR3 coding sequence is TGTGCCAGTAACATGCTGTCGGGGACAGGGCAAGAAAAACTGTTTTTT. Its translation: CASNMLSGTGQEKLFF.

The rearrangement uses TRBV21-1 and TRBJ1-2. TRBV21-1 constitutes a pseudogene. The CDR3 spans 11 residues. The CDR3 loop reads CAKTPGGGYTF. The DNA of the CDR3 is TGTGCCAAGACTCCGGGGGGTGGCTACACCTTC.

This sequence joins TRBV5-1 and TRBJ2-2, with 8 positions matching TRBD1. The V gene end was trimmed by 4 bases and the J gene end by 1 base; junction bases not matched to a gene: 3. There are 15 residues in the CDR3. Germline CDR1 reads SGHRS; CDR2 reads YFSETQ. In DNA, the CDR3 is TGCGCCAGCAGCGGCGGGACAGGGAACACCGGGGAGCTGTTTTTT. Amino acid sequence: CASSGGTGNTGELFF.

CDR3 region: CASSPGTHFYEQYF. The CDR3 coding sequence is TGCGCCAGCAGCCCCGGGACACATTTCTACGAGCAGTACTTC. The chain combines TRBV5-1 with TRBJ2-7, with D possibly matching TRBD1 (6 bases). The CDR3 spans 14 residues. V lost 4 bases and J 3 bases, leaving 14 bases between the germline ends. Per the germline V gene, CDR1 is SGHRS and CDR2 is YFSETQ.

The V gene is TRBV5-1, the J gene TRBJ2-3; 8 bases map to TRBD2. The CDR3 extends over 17 amino acids. With V trimmed by 0 bases and J by 0 bases, 6 bases remained unmatched. CDR1 is SGHRS, CDR2 YFSETQ, per germline. Here the CDR3 reads CASSLGVLAGSTDTQYF. The CDR3 DNA reads as TGCGCCAGCAGCTTGGGTGTCCTAGCGGGTAGCACAGATACGCAGTATTTT.

In regard to this clone: The same CDR3 is also encoded by other DNA sequences in this sample. The rearrangement uses TRBV27 and TRBJ1-2; TRBD1 agrees at 7 bases. The CDR3 spans 13 residues. The germline CDR1 and CDR2 sequences are MNHEY and SMNVEV (reference sequence). The V and J ends lost 5 bases and 4 bases, in that order; junction bases with no gene match: 4. The CDR3, as DNA: TGTGCCAGCAGTCCCCGACAGGGCTATGGCTACACCTTC. The encoded protein is CASSPRQGYGYTF.

V usage is TRBV19 and J usage is TRBJ1-5, with D perhaps matching TRBD1 (5 bases). This CDR3 is 13 amino acids long. V dropped 4 bases and J dropped 11 bases, with 15 bases sitting between them. Germline CDR1 is LNHDA and CDR2 is SQIVND (reference sequence). CDR3 residues: CASSSDRSKAQHF. The CDR3 region has the DNA TGTGCCAGTAGTAGCGACAGATCTAAGGCCCAGCATTTT.

The genes are TRBV14 and TRBJ1-2; D remains ambiguous. Germline V gene lookup returns CDR1 SGHDN and CDR2 FVKESK. Trimming left V 1 base short and J 5 bases short, with 14 bases between. The CDR3 has 15 amino acids. The DNA of the CDR3 is TGTGCCAGCAGCCAAGTCAGATCAGGAGGATATGGCTACACCTTC. Protein product: CASSQVRSGGYGYTF.

The V and J genes are TRBV5-1 and TRBJ2-4; a weak D match, TRBD2 (6 bases). V gave up 3 bases and J gave up 0 bases, with 22 bases separating them. Germline values: CDR1 SGHRS, CDR2 YFSETQ. The CDR3 length is 19 residues. The CDR3 loop reads CASSSRGSGGDLAKNIQYF. CDR3 sequence (DNA): TGCGCCAGCAGCTCCCGGGGTAGCGGAGGGGATTTAGCCAAAAACATTCAGTACTTC.

This chain uses TRBV2 with TRBJ1-6; D is perhaps TRBD1 (6 bases). Germline assignment: CDR1 SNHLY and CDR2 FYNNEI. Trimming cost V 6 bases and J 7 bases, with 13 bases left between them. This CDR3 has 14 amino acids. CDR3 loop: CASSQGTLNSPLHF. The CDR3 nucleotides are TGTGCCAGCAGCCAAGGGACACTCAATTCACCCCTCCACTTT.

This chain uses TRBV9 with TRBJ2-2, with D possibly matching TRBD2 (5 bases). The CDR3 has 13 amino acids. V was trimmed by 0 bases and J by 13 bases, leaving 13 bases between them. Germline V lookup: CDR1 SGDLS, CDR2 YYNGEE. The CDR3 loop reads CASSVGISEGLFF. The CDR3 DNA reads as TGTGCCAGCAGCGTAGGAATTAGCGAGGGGCTGTTTTTT. Supplemented by reference TRBV9 and TRBJ2-2, the full variable domain reads DSGVTQTPKHLITATGQRVTLRCSPRSGDLSVYWYQQSLDQGLQFLIQYYNGEERAKGNILERFSAQQFPDLHSELNLSSLELGDSALYFCASSVGISEGLFFGEGSRLTVL.

The gene calls are TRBV7-2 and TRBJ1-2; a possible D gene is TRBD1 (5 bases). This CDR3 has 15 residues. CDR1 and CDR2 from the germline V gene are SGHTA and FQGNSA. Trimming removed 5 bases at V and 4 bases at J, with 17 bases between. CDR3 protein: CASSADSGGSYGYTF. CDR3 DNA sequence: TGTGCCAGCAGCGCCGACAGTGGGGGGAGCTATGGCTACACCTTC.

Only one count was recorded for this clone. CDR3 in amino acids: CATSRASQGAHYGYTF. DNA for the CDR3: TGTGCCACCAGCAGGGCTAGTCAGGGGGCCCACTATGGCTACACCTTC. The chain carries TRBV15 and TRBJ1-2, with 8 bases aligning to TRBD1. The germline gives CDR1 LNHNV, CDR2 YYDKDF (reference sequence). The CDR3 is 16 amino acids. V lost 3 bases and J lost 3; bases outside the gene matches: 9.

The V gene is TRBV19, the J gene TRBJ2-1; the match to TRBD2 covers 12 bases. J was trimmed by 9 bases and V by 6 bases; bases with no gene match: 9. There are 15 residues in the CDR3. Germline lookup yields CDR1 LNHDA and CDR2 SQIVND (reference sequence). The CDR3 DNA follows: TGTGCCAGTAGGAAATCTAGCGGGGGGGCCAGTGAGCAGTTCTTC. Translated, it gives CASRKSSGGASEQFF.